These T cell receptor beta chains were read from a single sample in a study of shared clonotypes between healthy human individuals. Clones were sequenced by immunoSEQ multiplex PCR, and TCRdb holds only the in-frame ones, with some missing. The table lists 2 million to 2.5 million clones, about 95% of them singletons. Sequenced material: naive CD8+ T cells sorted from blood. Every receptor here comes from a man younger than 30 in good health. Each CDR3 is given with its conserved first and last residue. Fields, in order: clone size, J gene, V gene, D gene, CDR3 DNA, CDR3 protein. A D gene is named only where the DNA matches it firmly. Only some rows state a clone size, as once, few, many or a class for expanded clones.

abundance: NA
j_gene: TRBJ2-7
v_gene: TRBV27
d_gene: TRBD2
CDR3nt: TGTGCCAGCAGTTTTCAGCCTAGCGGGAGATTATACGAGCAGTACTTC
CDR3aa: CASSFQPSGRLYEQYF

abundance: NA
j_gene: TRBJ2-7
v_gene: TRBV10-1
d_gene: TRBD1
CDR3nt: TGCGCCAGCAGTGAGTCATCCGGGACAGAAAGTTTTCGCCACGAGCAGTACTTC
CDR3aa: CASSESSGTESFRHEQYF

abundance: NA
j_gene: TRBJ1-2
v_gene: TRBV4-2
d_gene: NA
CDR3nt: TGTGCCAGCAGCCAAGAAATGGGAACCCTTAACTATGGCTACACCTTC
CDR3aa: CASSQEMGTLNYGYTF

abundance: once
j_gene: TRBJ1-1
v_gene: TRBV25-1
d_gene: TRBD1
CDR3nt: TGTGCCAGCAGTGGACAGGGGTGGGGGTTAGGGGACACTGAAGCTTTCTTT
CDR3aa: CASSGQGWGLGDTEAFF

abundance: once
j_gene: TRBJ1-1
v_gene: TRBV5-6
d_gene: NA
CDR3nt: TGTGCCAGCAGCTTGGAGGGAACCATGAACACTGAAGCTTTCTTT
CDR3aa: CASSLEGTMNTEAFF

abundance: NA
j_gene: TRBJ1-6
v_gene: TRBV5-6
d_gene: NA
CDR3nt: TGTGCCAGCAGCTTGGAAGGGGGCTCCTATAATTCACCCCTCCACTTT
CDR3aa: CASSLEGGSYNSPLHF

abundance: NA
j_gene: TRBJ2-7
v_gene: TRBV10-3
d_gene: NA
CDR3nt: TGTGCCATCAGTGAGTCGCTGTGGGACGAGCAGTACTTC
CDR3aa: CAISESLWDEQYF

abundance: NA
j_gene: TRBJ1-6
v_gene: TRBV30
d_gene: NA
CDR3nt: TGTGCCTGGAGTGTTCGAGGGGATAATTCACCCCTCCACTTT
CDR3aa: CAWSVRGDNSPLHF

abundance: NA
j_gene: TRBJ2-5
v_gene: TRBV5-1
d_gene: NA
CDR3nt: TGCGCCAGCAGCTTGGAGCCGGGAGTGGAGACCCAGTACTTC
CDR3aa: CASSLEPGVETQYF

abundance: NA
j_gene: TRBJ1-5
v_gene: TRBV7-9
d_gene: NA
CDR3nt: TGTGCCAGCAGCCCGGGGGAATCCAATCAGCCCCAGCATTTT
CDR3aa: CASSPGESNQPQHF

abundance: NA
j_gene: TRBJ2-7
v_gene: TRBV5-1
d_gene: NA
CDR3nt: TGCGCCAGCAGCTCTCGCAGCTACGAGCAGTACTTC
CDR3aa: CASSSRSYEQYF

abundance: NA
j_gene: TRBJ2-1
v_gene: TRBV27
d_gene: TRBD2
CDR3nt: TGTGCCAGCAGTCTCGGACTAGCGGTACATGAGCAGTTCTTC
CDR3aa: CASSLGLAVHEQFF

abundance: NA
j_gene: TRBJ1-2
v_gene: TRBV30
d_gene: NA
CDR3nt: TGTGCCTGGAGTGTACTAACAGAAAATAACTATGGCTACACCTTC
CDR3aa: CAWSVLTENNYGYTF

abundance: NA
j_gene: TRBJ2-4
v_gene: TRBV29-1
d_gene: NA
CDR3nt: TGCAGCGTTGAATTAGGGCAGGGGAAAAACATTCAGTACTTC
CDR3aa: CSVELGQGKNIQYF

abundance: NA
j_gene: TRBJ1-2
v_gene: TRBV9
d_gene: TRBD1
CDR3nt: TGTGCCAGCAGCGCCGCACTTCAAACAGGGGACGTCTATGGCTACACCTTC
CDR3aa: CASSAALQTGDVYGYTF

abundance: NA
j_gene: TRBJ2-1
v_gene: TRBV27
d_gene: TRBD1
CDR3nt: TGTGCCAGCAGCTTCCGGGACAGGAGCTACAATGAGCAGTTCTTC
CDR3aa: CASSFRDRSYNEQFF

abundance: NA
j_gene: TRBJ2-2
v_gene: TRBV9
d_gene: NA
CDR3nt: TGTGCCAGCAGCCCGAACCCAGGTAATGAGGACACCGGGGAGCTGTTTTTT
CDR3aa: CASSPNPGNEDTGELFF

abundance: NA
j_gene: TRBJ2-7
v_gene: TRBV7-8
d_gene: NA
CDR3nt: TGTGCCAGCAGCTTGGTTGGGGGCTCCTACGAGCAGTACTTC
CDR3aa: CASSLVGGSYEQYF

abundance: NA
j_gene: TRBJ2-1
v_gene: TRBV5-1
d_gene: TRBD1
CDR3nt: TGCGCCAGCAGGGGACAGAATGTGCCTAGGGATGAGCAGTTCTTC
CDR3aa: CASRGQNVPRDEQFF

abundance: NA
j_gene: TRBJ1-1
v_gene: TRBV11-2
d_gene: NA
CDR3nt: TGTGCCAGCAGCTTAGAAGCGGGACACTTGAACACTGAAGCTTTCTTT
CDR3aa: CASSLEAGHLNTEAFF

abundance: once
j_gene: TRBJ2-1
v_gene: TRBV29-1
d_gene: NA
CDR3nt: TGCAGCGTAGTCTACCAGACCGTAAGCTCCTACAATGAGCAGTTCTTC
CDR3aa: CSVVYQTVSSYNEQFF

abundance: NA
j_gene: TRBJ2-7
v_gene: TRBV4-1
d_gene: TRBD1
CDR3nt: TGCGCCAGCAGCCAAGGATCGGCAGACAGGGTCCACGAGCAGTACTTC
CDR3aa: CASSQGSADRVHEQYF

abundance: NA
j_gene: TRBJ2-7
v_gene: TRBV4-3
d_gene: NA
CDR3nt: TGCGCCAGCAGCCAAGACGGGAGTGGCACCTACGAGCAGTACTTC
CDR3aa: CASSQDGSGTYEQYF

abundance: NA
j_gene: TRBJ1-3
v_gene: TRBV4-1
d_gene: NA
CDR3nt: TGCGCCAGCAGCCAATGGGCAGCGAACTCTGGAAACACCATATATTTT
CDR3aa: CASSQWAANSGNTIYF

abundance: NA
j_gene: TRBJ2-3
v_gene: TRBV7-8
d_gene: TRBD2
CDR3nt: TGTGCCAGCAGCCCCGGGGCGCTAGCGGGAGAGGATACGCAGTATTTT
CDR3aa: CASSPGALAGEDTQYF

abundance: NA
j_gene: TRBJ2-7
v_gene: TRBV6-6
d_gene: TRBD2
CDR3nt: TGTGCCAGCAGTTACGTTGCGGGGGGATCCTACGAGCAGTACTTC
CDR3aa: CASSYVAGGSYEQYF

abundance: NA
j_gene: TRBJ1-2
v_gene: TRBV6-1
d_gene: TRBD1
CDR3nt: TGTGCCAGCAGTGAATACGGACAGGGGGATGGCTACACCTTC
CDR3aa: CASSEYGQGDGYTF

abundance: NA
j_gene: TRBJ1-2
v_gene: TRBV11-2
d_gene: TRBD1
CDR3nt: TGTGCCAGCAGCCCTCCCGGGACAGGGGACGGCTACACCTTC
CDR3aa: CASSPPGTGDGYTF

abundance: NA
j_gene: TRBJ2-1
v_gene: TRBV11-2
d_gene: TRBD2
CDR3nt: TGTGCCAGCAGCACTAGCGGGAGGGGCTATGAGCAGTTCTTC
CDR3aa: CASSTSGRGYEQFF

abundance: once
j_gene: TRBJ2-1
v_gene: TRBV5-8
d_gene: NA
CDR3nt: TGTGCCAGCAGCTTTTTTGCGGCCCACAATGAGCAGTTCTTC
CDR3aa: CASSFFAAHNEQFF

abundance: NA
j_gene: TRBJ2-1
v_gene: TRBV5-6
d_gene: NA
CDR3nt: TGTGCCAGCAGCATAGACCAGAACTCCTACAATGAGCAGTTCTTC
CDR3aa: CASSIDQNSYNEQFF

abundance: NA
j_gene: TRBJ2-3
v_gene: TRBV9
d_gene: TRBD2
CDR3nt: TGTGCCAGCAGCGCGGGGGGGCCGGGAGGAGATACGCAGTATTTT
CDR3aa: CASSAGGPGGDTQYF

abundance: NA
j_gene: TRBJ2-5
v_gene: TRBV5-4
d_gene: NA
CDR3nt: TGTGCCAGCAGCACCGACGGAAACCAAGAGACCCAGTACTTC
CDR3aa: CASSTDGNQETQYF

abundance: NA
j_gene: TRBJ2-1
v_gene: TRBV28
d_gene: NA
CDR3nt: TGTGCCAGCACCCCAACGGAGGAGATCGGTGAGCAGTTCTTC
CDR3aa: CASTPTEEIGEQFF

abundance: NA
j_gene: TRBJ2-7
v_gene: TRBV6-5
d_gene: NA
CDR3nt: TGTGCCAGCAGTGGAGGACAATCTCCCTACGAGCAGTACTTC
CDR3aa: CASSGGQSPYEQYF

abundance: NA
j_gene: TRBJ2-1
v_gene: TRBV13
d_gene: NA
CDR3nt: TGTGCCAGCAGCTTAGGCCGGGGCTCCCAGGGTGAGCAGTTCTTC
CDR3aa: CASSLGRGSQGEQFF

abundance: NA
j_gene: TRBJ2-7
v_gene: TRBV29-1
d_gene: NA
CDR3nt: TGCAGCGTTGAAGAGGAGAGAAAGTACTTC
CDR3aa: CSVEEERKYF

abundance: NA
j_gene: TRBJ2-5
v_gene: TRBV6-1
d_gene: TRBD1
CDR3nt: TGTGCCAGCAGTGAATGGGGTCCAGGGGGCGGACAAGAGACCCAGTACTTC
CDR3aa: CASSEWGPGGGQETQYF

abundance: NA
j_gene: TRBJ2-2
v_gene: TRBV30
d_gene: NA
CDR3nt: TGTGCCTGGAGTCAAACCCCCGCAGCCAGCACCGGGGAGCTGTTTTTT
CDR3aa: CAWSQTPAASTGELFF

abundance: NA
j_gene: TRBJ2-1
v_gene: TRBV30
d_gene: TRBD2
CDR3nt: TGTGCCTGGAGTGTGTCTAGCGGGTTGTGGGATGAGCAGTTCTTC
CDR3aa: CAWSVSSGLWDEQFF

abundance: NA
j_gene: TRBJ2-1
v_gene: TRBV7-8
d_gene: TRBD2
CDR3nt: TGTGCCAGCAGCTTAGATTCGGCGGGAGAGGAGGGGCACGAAAATGAGCAGTTCTTC
CDR3aa: CASSLDSAGEEGHENEQFF

abundance: once
j_gene: TRBJ2-2
v_gene: TRBV5-6
d_gene: NA
CDR3nt: TGTGCCAGCAGGAGGTGGAACACCGGGGAGCTGTTTTTT
CDR3aa: CASRRWNTGELFF

abundance: NA
j_gene: TRBJ1-2
v_gene: TRBV9
d_gene: NA
CDR3nt: TGTGCCAGCAGCGGTTGGGAGTCCACTGATTATGGCTACACCTTC
CDR3aa: CASSGWESTDYGYTF

abundance: NA
j_gene: TRBJ1-2
v_gene: TRBV7-9
d_gene: NA
CDR3nt: TGTGCCAGCAGCCCTGGTGGGGGGACGATCGATGGCTACACCTTC
CDR3aa: CASSPGGGTIDGYTF

abundance: NA
j_gene: TRBJ2-5
v_gene: TRBV9
d_gene: NA
CDR3nt: TGTGCCAGCAGCGTAGGGGGTCTTAAAGAGACCCAGTACTTC
CDR3aa: CASSVGGLKETQYF

abundance: NA
j_gene: TRBJ2-2
v_gene: TRBV7-2
d_gene: NA
CDR3nt: TGTGCCAGCAGCAGAACGACGTGGGAGCTGAGCACCGGGGAGCTGTTTTTT
CDR3aa: CASSRTTWELSTGELFF

abundance: once
j_gene: TRBJ1-5
v_gene: TRBV6-6
d_gene: TRBD1
CDR3nt: TGTGCCAGCATCCCGGGGACAGTTAGCAATCAGCCCCAGCATTTT
CDR3aa: CASIPGTVSNQPQHF

abundance: NA
j_gene: TRBJ1-2
v_gene: TRBV9
d_gene: TRBD1
CDR3nt: TGTGCCAGCACGTCCGGGACAGGGGGGACCGGCTATGGCTACACCTTC
CDR3aa: CASTSGTGGTGYGYTF

abundance: NA
j_gene: TRBJ1-2
v_gene: TRBV4-1
d_gene: TRBD1
CDR3nt: TGCGCCAGCAGCCAGATAGGGGGCTTGGGCTACACCTTC
CDR3aa: CASSQIGGLGYTF

abundance: NA
j_gene: TRBJ1-2
v_gene: TRBV11-2
d_gene: TRBD1
CDR3nt: TGTGCCAGCAGCTTAGGGACAGGGGCGACCTATGGCTACACCTTC
CDR3aa: CASSLGTGATYGYTF

abundance: NA
j_gene: TRBJ2-7
v_gene: TRBV6-1
d_gene: NA
CDR3nt: TGTGCCAGCAGTACAGGGATTGTATACGAGCAGTACTTC
CDR3aa: CASSTGIVYEQYF

abundance: once
j_gene: TRBJ2-3
v_gene: TRBV4-1
d_gene: TRBD2
CDR3nt: TGCGCCAGCAGCCAAGATAGGCTAGCGGGAGGACTTACGCAGTATTTT
CDR3aa: CASSQDRLAGGLTQYF

abundance: NA
j_gene: TRBJ2-7
v_gene: TRBV4-3
d_gene: NA
CDR3nt: TGCGCCAGCAGTCAATGGAGGGGGTACGAGCAGTACTTC
CDR3aa: CASSQWRGYEQYF